The rows below give T cell receptor beta chains drawn from one sample of a study of T cell changes during pregnancy in multiple sclerosis. Here immunoSEQ multiplex PCR was the method, and the copy in TCRdb shows in-frame clones only, minus some. The table has 90,000 to 100,000 clones, around 90% seen once. The specimen was peripheral blood, collected after pregnancy. All receptors derive from a female donor in good health, enrolled as a control in a pregnancy study. The CDR3 runs from the conserved cysteine through the conserved F or W. A D gene is named only where the DNA matches it firmly. Expanded clones are given a class, and other clones once, few, many or no size at all.

TRBV5-4	NA	NA	TRBJ1-1	TGTGCCAGCAGCGTTCCCCCGGGCACTGAAGCTTTCTTT	CASSVPPGTEAFF
TRBV7-9	NA	NA	TRBJ1-6	TGTGCCAGCAGCTACCCGTATAGTCCCCTCCACTTT	CASSYPYSPLHF
TRBV5-6	NA	TRBD2	TRBJ2-3	TGTGCCAGCACCCCAGCGGGATTTGCAGATACGCAGTATTTT	CASTPAGFADTQYF
TRBV19	NA	TRBD1	TRBJ1-1	TGTGCCAGTACCGCACAGGGGAGATACACTGAAGCTTTCTTT	CASTAQGRYTEAFF
TRBV6-5	few	NA	TRBJ2-3	TGTGCCAGCACGGGCGGGCAAGGCGTGGATACGCAGTATTTT	CASTGGQGVDTQYF
TRBV13	NA	NA	TRBJ2-3	TGTGCCAGCAGCCCCCCTTCAGATACGCAGTATTTT	CASSPPSDTQYF
TRBV7-9	NA	NA	TRBJ1-1	TGTGCCAGCAGCTTAGGGGGGGTCGGGAACACTGAAGCTTTCTTT	CASSLGGVGNTEAFF
TRBV27	NA	NA	TRBJ2-7	TGTGCCAGCAGTTTTGCGGGACCTACCTACGAGCAGTACTTC	CASSFAGPTYEQYF
TRBV6-5	NA	TRBD1	TRBJ2-2	TGTGCCAGCAGTACTACAGGGGGCGGGGAGCTGTTTTTT	CASSTTGGGELFF
TRBV7-2	NA	NA	TRBJ1-2	TGTGCCAGCAGCCCCCTAGACAGGTTGGACTATGGCTACACCTTC	CASSPLDRLDYGYTF
TRBV7-8	once	NA	TRBJ1-3	TGTGCCAGCAGCTTAAGTTTCGGAAGGGAGCGTAGAAACACCATATATTTT	CASSLSFGRERRNTIYF
TRBV5-1	NA	TRBD1	TRBJ2-5	TGCGCCAGCAGCCCGGGACAGATTCAAGAGACCCAGTACTTC	CASSPGQIQETQYF
TRBV29-1	NA	TRBD2	TRBJ2-5	TGCAGCCTTCGACTAGCGGGGCCGGAGACCCAGTACTTC	CSLRLAGPETQYF
TRBV9	NA	NA	TRBJ2-7	TGTGCCAGCAGCGTAGTTGGGGGGTACGAGCAGTACTTC	CASSVVGGYEQYF
TRBV28	once	NA	TRBJ1-2	TGTGCCAGCAGTTTATATGGGCTTGGGTATGGCTACACCTTC	CASSLYGLGYGYTF
TRBV6-5	NA	NA	TRBJ2-3	TGTGCCAGCAGTTACCGCCTGCAAACTAGCACAGATACGCAGTATTTT	CASSYRLQTSTDTQYF
TRBV7-2	NA	NA	TRBJ1-5	TGTGCCGGCAGCTTAACCGCGTTACAGCCCCAGCATTTT	CAGSLTALQPQHF
TRBV28	NA	NA	TRBJ2-7	TGTGCCAGCAGTTTGCAGGACAGCAGCTACGAGCAGTACTTC	CASSLQDSSYEQYF
TRBV30	NA	NA	TRBJ2-6	NA	CAWGPGSGANVLAF
TRBV27	NA	TRBD2	TRBJ2-1	TGTGCCAGCAGTCACGGACTAGCGGTGTTAAATGAGCAGTTCTTC	CASSHGLAVLNEQFF
TRBV2	NA	TRBD1	TRBJ1-1	TGTGCCAGGAGCTACAGGGGGCCCTCGAACACTGAAGCTTTCTTT	CARSYRGPSNTEAFF
TRBV28	NA	NA	TRBJ1-5	TGTGCCAGCAGTTTCCCCGCCTCAGGGGTGGGTCAGCCCCAGCATTTT	CASSFPASGVGQPQHF
TRBV5-5	NA	TRBD1	TRBJ2-1	TGTGCCAGCGCTCTTGGACAGGGGGTCTACAATGAGCAGTTCTTC	CASALGQGVYNEQFF
TRBV11-2	NA	NA	TRBJ1-2	TGTGCCAGCAGCCCCGGGCGGGTGGTGGGCTATGGCTACACCTTC	CASSPGRVVGYGYTF
TRBV27	NA	NA	TRBJ2-7	TGTGCCAGCAGTTTATTGAGCAGCGGCGAGCAGTACTTC	CASSLLSSGEQYF
TRBV28	once	TRBD2	TRBJ2-1	TGTGCCAGCATATCCGGGAGGGCCCTCAATGAGCAGTTCTTC	CASISGRALNEQFF
TRBV27	NA	NA	TRBJ2-7	TGTGCCAGCAGTAGCCAGACTGAGTGGGAGCAGTACTTC	CASSSQTEWEQYF
TRBV11-2	few	NA	TRBJ1-1	TGTGCCAGCAGCCCAAACAGCGGTGAAGCTTTCTTT	CASSPNSGEAFF
TRBV7-9	NA	NA	TRBJ1-5	TGTGCCAGCAGCACCCCAGACACGGGCAATCAGCCCCAGCATTTT	CASSTPDTGNQPQHF
TRBV19	NA	NA	TRBJ2-3	TGTGCCAGTAAAGTTCGCGGCGATACGCAGTATTTT	CASKVRGDTQYF
TRBV5-1	NA	NA	TRBJ1-5	TGCGCCAGCAGCTTGAGGGGGGGAGAGGAGCCCCAGCATTTT	CASSLRGGEEPQHF
TRBV7-8	NA	TRBD2	TRBJ2-2	TGTGCCAGCAGCTTAGATAGGGGACTAGCGGGAGTTTACGGGGAGCTGTTTTTT	CASSLDRGLAGVYGELFF
TRBV6-1	NA	TRBD1	TRBJ1-5	TGTGCCAGCAGCGAAGGGACAGGGCCTCAGCCCCAGCATTTT	CASSEGTGPQPQHF
TRBV5-4	NA	NA	TRBJ1-2	TGTGCCAGCTATGGGTACGCGGATGGCTACACCTTC	CASYGYADGYTF
TRBV7-2	NA	NA	TRBJ2-5	TGTGCCAGCAGCCCCTCTCCTAGCCGGGGAGAGACCCAGTACTTC	CASSPSPSRGETQYF